This T cell receptor beta chain was found in a study of blood T cells in healthy people across ages (dated by TCRdb to between 2014 and 2017). About the full investigation: In model experiments, template switching captured about one uniquely barcoded TCR beta cDNA molecule for every two T cells. To track age-related changes in TCR beta repertoire diversity, the study relied on deep sequencing normalized with unique cDNA molecular identifiers. Four age groups were formed from the donors: young (average approximately 15 years), middle-aged (less than 40), aged (62) and long-lived (around 80). To avoid experimental bias, donors of different ages were distributed randomly across sequencing lanes. Two additional independent replicas of 1 million unique cDNA reads from the same blood draw were analyzed for two donors (one aged 18 to 29 and one aged 80 or older).

The paper's findings and limits, for the study overall: Because donor CMV infection status was unknown, age-related changes in expanded clonotypes were potentially confounded. A strong correlation was found between observed TCR beta diversity and the percentage of naive T cells measured by flow cytometry. Bulk unsorted PBMC profiling prevented conclusive comparison of naive and antigen-experienced compartments. Observed TCR beta diversity per million T cells fell roughly linearly with age, and a significant reduction was already apparent by age roughly 40. Compared with the aged group, more naive CD4+ T cells, fewer expanded clones and increased TCR diversity were shown by the long-lived group, suggesting age selection. Estimates of total diversity from one million sequenced T cells were regarded as lower bounds and underestimates.

Concerning this clonotype: Its antigen is not yet known. Nothing much larger sits one base from this clone, and base qualities are not available.

Spanning cysteine to phenylalanine, the CDR3 consists of 13 amino acids. CDR3 DNA is the only sequence kept; it has 39 bases, read in frame from the first base. As encoded in the germline V gene, CDR1 is LGHNA while CDR2 is YNFKEQ. V is clipped by 4 bases and J by 2 bases, and the sequence between their germline boundaries is 8 bases long. Libraries came from 5' RACE. This sample was sequenced with an Illumina HiSeq 2500. A second about 7 to 11 cycle PCR used a sample-barcoded 5' primer and a J-beta primer mix. A template-switch 5' adaptor carrying 12 random nucleotides introduced a unique molecular identifier onto each TCR beta cDNA molecule. Each sample yielded at least 2.5 million CDR3-containing paired-end reads. First-strand cDNA synthesis was performed from all RNA using the Mint cDNA synthesis kit, with priming by a TRBC-specific oligonucleotide. Following uracil-DNA glycosylase treatment, a first 18-cycle PCR with universal primers M1SS and BC2_uni_R was performed on all cDNA. On the study's bioinformatics: Each sample was normalized by randomly selecting 1 million high-quality reads, each carrying a distinct molecular identifier. Reads sharing molecular identifiers were discarded rather than binned into consensus sequences. MiTCR, run with a Q25 quality threshold and the strictest error-elimination algorithm, handled CDR3 identification, clonotype clustering and error correction. A nonparametric unseen species model with Euler transformation was used to estimate a lower bound on total TCR beta diversity. The public reads were reprocessed in TCRdb via fastp at Q25 and MiXCR, keeping in-frame beta chains. Rows are unified per CDR3 protein, each entry keeping the most common DNA and genes. TCRdb, rather than the study authors, made the V and J calls. The sample table contains roughly 1.6 million distinct CDR3 sequences; only one count was recorded for 30% to 40% of them. The ten largest clones add up to approximately 11% of the sample.

The 40 or so donors, aged about 6 to 95 years, were systemically healthy Caucasian individuals from Russia. Each donor gave roughly 9 milliliters of peripheral blood, drawn into EDTA-treated Vacutainer tubes. Ficoll-Paque density-gradient centrifugation was used to isolate PBMCs, with at least 6.5 million obtained per sample. Total RNA, at least 5 micrograms per sample, was extracted from PBMCs with Trizol reagent. The percentages of naive CD45RAhigh/CD27high T cells were determined by flow cytometry on a PBMC aliquot from every donor. Recombination linked TRBV4-2 to TRBJ1-2, with no reliable assignment of the D segment. Sequenced sample: blood. The origin of this receptor is a woman aged 30 to 39 in good health. The CDR3 reads as follows: CASSLRLNYGYTF. In nucleotide form, the sequence is TGTGCCAGCAGCCTACGATTGAACTATGGCTACACCTTC.